This TCR beta chain was observed in a study of shared clonotypes between healthy human individuals. CDR1 is LGHNA and CDR2 is YSLEER in the germline V gene. Trimming removed 4 bases from V and 8 bases from J; junction bases left unmatched: 4. CDR3 length: 13 residues. Study-wide results and caveats: Despite large depth, sorted-subset datasets appeared incompletely sequenced. Read depth was anticipated to influence clonotype sharing among donors.

The protocol was immunoSEQ multiplex PCR, while the TCRdb copy is restricted to in-frame clones and leaves out a portion. The sample lists 2 million to 2.5 million clones, 90% to 96% occurring once. For this clone: Its antigen is unknown.

V gene TRBV4-3 combines with J gene TRBJ2-4; 8 bases align to TRBD1. What was sequenced was naive CD4+ T cells sorted from blood. The subset is: CD45RA+ positively selected. The sequence was obtained from a man aged 18 to 35 in good health. Written as DNA, the CDR3 is TGCGCCAGCAGCCTCGAACAGGGGGACATTCAGTACTTC. Translation: CASSLEQGDIQYF.